Listed below are T cell receptor beta chains from one sample, sequenced in a study of lymphopenia after photon versus proton radiotherapy. Using immunoSEQ multiplex PCR, the repertoire was profiled, and TCRdb retains in-frame clones only, with some absent. This sample has about 68,000 clones, with just over 90% found just once. The sample in question was peripheral blood, obtained from a patient treated with photon-based radiotherapy. The receptor set was obtained from a woman in her sixties or seventies with pancreatic cancer. Each CDR3 is given with its conserved first and last residue. The D gene is left open where the match is weak. Size values are once, few and many counts, or a class for expanded clones, and some rows have none.

j_gene	d_gene	v_gene	abundance	CDR3nt	CDR3aa
TRBJ2-4	TRBD1	TRBV7-9	-	TGTGCCAGCAGCCCAGAGGGACAGGGGCGAAACATTCAGTACTTC	CASSPEGQGRNIQYF
TRBJ2-7	TRBD1	TRBV11-2	-	TGTGCCAGCAGCTTAGGCCGGGACAGGATCTACGAGCAGTACTTC	CASSLGRDRIYEQYF
TRBJ2-7	-	TRBV30	-	TGTGCCTGGAGATCGATCTTGTACTCCGAGCAGTACTTC	CAWRSILYSEQYF
TRBJ1-2	TRBD1	TRBV5-4	once	TGTGCCAGCACATCCCCGGGACAGGGGTTTGGCTACACCTTC	CASTSPGQGFGYTF
TRBJ2-2	-	TRBV28	-	TGTGCCAGCAGTTTACTTCAGAGGCTTACCGGGGAGCTGTTTTTT	CASSLLQRLTGELFF
TRBJ2-1	-	TRBV14	few	TGTGCCAGCAGCCAAATAGGACTCCGCCAGTTCTTC	CASSQIGLRQFF
TRBJ2-1	-	TRBV6-6	once	TGTGCCAGCAGTCCCAGACAGCGGCAGTTCTTC	CASSPRQRQFF
TRBJ1-1	-	TRBV5-1	-	TGCGCCAGCAGCTTACGGGTTACGAACACTGAAGCTTTCTTT	CASSLRVTNTEAFF
TRBJ2-5	-	TRBV7-6	-	TGTGCCAGCAGCGAACAGACGGGTGAAGAGACCCAGTACTTC	CASSEQTGEETQYF
TRBJ1-1	-	TRBV15	-	TGTGCCACCAGCAGCTTGTCCACTGAAGCTTTCTTT	CATSSLSTEAFF